Detailed here is one T cell receptor beta chain. These data belong to a study of monozygotic twins with inflammatory bowel disease. CDR3 length: 15 amino acids. The germline V gene has CDR1 MNHEY and CDR2 SMNVEV (reference sequence). After re-calling the 5' RACE reads, TCRdb lists one entry per CDR3 protein, DNA absent. This sample contains fewer than 200,000 distinct CDR3 sequences. Whole blood supplied total RNA, and T cells were not sorted. V gene TRBV27 combines with J gene TRBJ2-7; TCRdb picks TRBD1, but there is no DNA to check that call. The source is a human donor with ulcerative colitis or Crohn's disease, or a healthy co-twin of an affected twin (not recorded which). The sample taken for sequencing was blood. The CDR3: CASRPSGGGFYEQYF.